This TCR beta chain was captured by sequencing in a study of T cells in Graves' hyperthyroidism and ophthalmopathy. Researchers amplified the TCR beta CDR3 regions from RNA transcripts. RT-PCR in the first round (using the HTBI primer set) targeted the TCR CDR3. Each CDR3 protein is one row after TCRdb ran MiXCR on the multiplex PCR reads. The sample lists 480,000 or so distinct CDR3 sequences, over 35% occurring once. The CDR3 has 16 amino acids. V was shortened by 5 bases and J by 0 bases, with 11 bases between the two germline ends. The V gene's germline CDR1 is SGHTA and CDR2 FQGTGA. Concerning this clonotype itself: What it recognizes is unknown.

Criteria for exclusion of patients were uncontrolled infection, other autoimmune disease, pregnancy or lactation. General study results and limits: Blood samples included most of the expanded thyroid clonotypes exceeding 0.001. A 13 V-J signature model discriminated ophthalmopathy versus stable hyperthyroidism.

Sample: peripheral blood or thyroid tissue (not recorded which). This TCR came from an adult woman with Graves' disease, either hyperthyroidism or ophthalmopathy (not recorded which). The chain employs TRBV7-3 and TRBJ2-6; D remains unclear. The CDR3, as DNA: TGTGCCAGCAGCCCGCGACCACTCTCTGGGGCCAACGTCCTGACTTTC. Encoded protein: CASSPRPLSGANVLTF.